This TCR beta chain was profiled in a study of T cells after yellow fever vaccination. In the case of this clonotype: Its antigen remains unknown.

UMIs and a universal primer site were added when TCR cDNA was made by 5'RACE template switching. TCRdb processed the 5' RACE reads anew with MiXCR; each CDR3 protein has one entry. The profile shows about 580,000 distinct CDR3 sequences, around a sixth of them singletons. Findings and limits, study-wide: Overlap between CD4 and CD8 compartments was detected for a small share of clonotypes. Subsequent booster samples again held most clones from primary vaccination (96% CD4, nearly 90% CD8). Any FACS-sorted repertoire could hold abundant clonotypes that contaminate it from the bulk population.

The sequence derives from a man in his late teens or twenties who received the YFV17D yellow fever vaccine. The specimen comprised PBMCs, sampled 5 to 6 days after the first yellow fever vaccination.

CDR3 coding DNA: TGTGCCACCAGCAACGGACTAGCGGGGGGGAATCACAATGAGCAGTTCTTC. Translating it yields CATSNGLAGGNHNEQFF. The rearrangement uses TRBV15 and TRBJ2-1, with TRBD2 matching over 15 bases. V gave up 4 bases and J gave up 5 bases; unmatched junction bases: 6. The CDR3 is 17 residues long. The germline V gene has CDR1 LNHNV and CDR2 YYDKDF (reference sequence).